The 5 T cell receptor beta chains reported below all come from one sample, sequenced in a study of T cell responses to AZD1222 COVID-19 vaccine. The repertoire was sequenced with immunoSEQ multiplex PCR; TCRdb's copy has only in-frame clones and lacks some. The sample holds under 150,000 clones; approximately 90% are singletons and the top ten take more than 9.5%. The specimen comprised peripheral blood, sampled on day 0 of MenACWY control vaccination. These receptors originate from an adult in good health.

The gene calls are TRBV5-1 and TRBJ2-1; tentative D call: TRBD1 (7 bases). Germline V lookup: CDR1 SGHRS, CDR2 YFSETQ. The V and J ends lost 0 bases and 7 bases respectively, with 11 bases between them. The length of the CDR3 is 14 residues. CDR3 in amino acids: CASSLAPGGNEQFF. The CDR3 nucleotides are TGCGCCAGCAGCTTGGCCCCAGGGGGGAATGAGCAGTTCTTC.

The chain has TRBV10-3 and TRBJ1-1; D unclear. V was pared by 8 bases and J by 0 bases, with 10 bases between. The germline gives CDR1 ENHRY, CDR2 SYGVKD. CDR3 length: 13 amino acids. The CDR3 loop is CAIDPNLNTEAFF. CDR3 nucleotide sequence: TGTGCCATCGACCCGAATTTGAACACTGAAGCTTTCTTT.

CDR3 residues: CATSRERGTGRELFF. The CDR3 coding sequence is TGTGCCACCAGCAGGGAACGTGGGACGGGCAGGGAGCTGTTTTTT. This rearrangement joins TRBV15 to TRBJ2-2; tentatively, D is TRBD1 or TRBD2 (5 bases each). The CDR3 runs 15 residues. Looked up from germline, CDR1 is LNHNV and CDR2 is YYDKDF (reference sequence). V was trimmed by 3 bases and J by 9 bases, leaving 17 bases between them.

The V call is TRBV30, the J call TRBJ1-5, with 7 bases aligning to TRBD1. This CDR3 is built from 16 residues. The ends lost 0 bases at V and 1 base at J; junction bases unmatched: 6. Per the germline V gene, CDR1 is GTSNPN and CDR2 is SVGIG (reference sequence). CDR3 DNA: TGTGCCTGGAGTGTACCGGCACAGGGGAGCAATCAGCCCCAGCATTTT. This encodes CAWSVPAQGSNQPQHF.

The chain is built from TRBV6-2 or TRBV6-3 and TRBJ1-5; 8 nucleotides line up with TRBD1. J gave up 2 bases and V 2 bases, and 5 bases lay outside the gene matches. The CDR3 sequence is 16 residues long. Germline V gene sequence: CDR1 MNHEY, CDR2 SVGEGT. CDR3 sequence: CASSYQQGVGNQPQHF. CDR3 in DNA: TGTGCCAGCAGTTACCAACAGGGGGTAGGCAATCAGCCCCAGCATTTT.